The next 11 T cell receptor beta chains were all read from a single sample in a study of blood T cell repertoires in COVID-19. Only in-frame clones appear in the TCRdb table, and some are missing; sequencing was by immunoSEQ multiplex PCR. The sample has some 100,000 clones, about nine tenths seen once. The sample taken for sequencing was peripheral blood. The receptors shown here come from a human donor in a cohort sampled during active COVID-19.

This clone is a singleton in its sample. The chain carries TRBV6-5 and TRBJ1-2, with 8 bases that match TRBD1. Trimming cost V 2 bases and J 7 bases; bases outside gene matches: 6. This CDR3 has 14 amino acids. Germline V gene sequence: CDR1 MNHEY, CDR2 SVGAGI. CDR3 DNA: TGTGCCAGCAGTTACACGTCAGGGGGCCGTGGCTACACCTTC. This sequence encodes CASSYTSGGRGYTF.

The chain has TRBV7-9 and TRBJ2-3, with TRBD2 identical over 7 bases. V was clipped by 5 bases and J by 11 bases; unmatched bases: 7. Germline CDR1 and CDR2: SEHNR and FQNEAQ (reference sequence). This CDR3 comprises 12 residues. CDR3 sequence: CASSLRVAGQYF. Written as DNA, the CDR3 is TGTGCCAGCAGCCTCAGGGTAGCGGGGCAGTATTTT.

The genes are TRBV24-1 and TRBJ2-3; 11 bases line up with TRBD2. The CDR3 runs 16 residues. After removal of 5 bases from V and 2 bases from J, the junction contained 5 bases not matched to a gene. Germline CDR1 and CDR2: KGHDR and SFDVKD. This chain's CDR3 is CATSAISGGVTDTQYF. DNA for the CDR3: TGTGCCACCAGTGCCATTAGCGGGGGGGTCACAGATACGCAGTATTTT.

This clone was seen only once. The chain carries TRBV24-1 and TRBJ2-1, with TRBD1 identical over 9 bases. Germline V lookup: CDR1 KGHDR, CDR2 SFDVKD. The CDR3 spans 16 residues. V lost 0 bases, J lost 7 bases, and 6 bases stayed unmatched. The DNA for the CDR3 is TGTGCCACCAGTGATTTGCTCGGGACAGGGTCAAATGAGCAGTTCTTC. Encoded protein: CATSDLLGTGSNEQFF.

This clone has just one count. The CDR3 bases are TGTGCCAGTAGTATGCAGGGGATGCCTGGAGAGACCCAGTACTTC. Amino acid sequence: CASSMQGMPGETQYF. The chain uses TRBV19 and TRBJ2-5; D may be TRBD1 (6 bases). V lost 3 bases, J lost 4 bases, and 15 bases lay in between. The germline gives CDR1 LNHDA, CDR2 SQIVND (reference sequence). The CDR3 contains 15 residues.

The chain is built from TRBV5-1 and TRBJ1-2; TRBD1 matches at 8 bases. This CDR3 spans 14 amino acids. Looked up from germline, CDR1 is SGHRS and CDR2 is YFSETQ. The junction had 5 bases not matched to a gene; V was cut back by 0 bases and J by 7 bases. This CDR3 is CASSLGDRRGGYTF. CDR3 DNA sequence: TGCGCCAGCAGCTTGGGGGACAGGCGAGGTGGCTACACCTTC.

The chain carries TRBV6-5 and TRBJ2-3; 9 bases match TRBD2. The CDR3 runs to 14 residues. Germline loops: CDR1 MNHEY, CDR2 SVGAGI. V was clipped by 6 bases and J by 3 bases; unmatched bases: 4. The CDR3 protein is CASSPTSGTDTQYF. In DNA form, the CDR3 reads TGTGCCAGCAGCCCCACTAGCGGGACAGATACGCAGTATTTT.

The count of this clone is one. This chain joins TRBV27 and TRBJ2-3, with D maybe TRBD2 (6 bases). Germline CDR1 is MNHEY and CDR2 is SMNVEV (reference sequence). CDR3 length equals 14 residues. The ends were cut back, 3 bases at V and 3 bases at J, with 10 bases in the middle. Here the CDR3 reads CASSFSAGTDTQYF. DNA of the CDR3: TGTGCCAGCAGTTTTTCGGCGGGGACAGATACGCAGTATTTT.

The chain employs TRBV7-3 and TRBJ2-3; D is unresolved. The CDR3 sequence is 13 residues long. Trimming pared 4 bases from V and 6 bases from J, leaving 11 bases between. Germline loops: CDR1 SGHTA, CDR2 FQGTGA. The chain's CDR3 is CASSSSRKDTQYF. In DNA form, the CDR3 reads TGTGCCAGCAGCTCCTCTAGGAAGGATACGCAGTATTTT.

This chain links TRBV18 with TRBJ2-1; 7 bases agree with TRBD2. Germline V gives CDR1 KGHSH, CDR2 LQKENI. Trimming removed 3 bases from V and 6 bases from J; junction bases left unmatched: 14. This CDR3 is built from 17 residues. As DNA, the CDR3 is TGTGCCAGCTCACCGGCCGTGGGTAGCGGGCGAGGCAATGAGCAGTTCTTC. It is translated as CASSPAVGSGRGNEQFF.

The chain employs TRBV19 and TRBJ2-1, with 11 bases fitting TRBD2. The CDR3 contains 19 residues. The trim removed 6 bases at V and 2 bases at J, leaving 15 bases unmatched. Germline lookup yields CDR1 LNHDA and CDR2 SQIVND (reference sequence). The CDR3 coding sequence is TGTGCCAGTAGCAAAAACCTAGCGGGAGGCCCCTCCCCCTACAATGAGCAGTTCTTC. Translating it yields CASSKNLAGGPSPYNEQFF.